This TCR beta chain came from a study of CD8 T cells in Susac syndrome. Random hexamers primed reverse transcription of about 0.45 to 1 ug RNA. The amplification used immunoSEQ multiplex PCR on TCR beta CDR3; it spanned 54 Vbeta and 13 Jbeta. TCRdb re-analysed the immunoSEQ multiplex PCR reads in MiXCR, keeping a single row per CDR3 protein. The data contain under 250,000 distinct CDR3 sequences, roughly 93% of them singletons. FACS was used to enrich TEMRA cells, whereas the CD8+ and CD4+ T cells were obtained by negative isolation. Germline CDR1 and CDR2: SGHDN and FVKESK. The CDR3 runs to 14 residues. Trimming took 4 bases from V and 1 from J, leaving 10 bases between them.

This sequence was found in a human donor with multiple sclerosis. This chain connects TRBV14 to TRBJ1-1, with D uncertain. Source material: CD4+ T cells from PBMCs. CDR3 amino acids: CASSRRVPNTEAFF. CDR3 DNA: TGTGCCAGCAGCCGCCGGGTCCCGAACACTGAAGCTTTCTTT.